This T cell receptor (beta chain) was obtained from a study of blood T cell repertoires in COVID-19. Study-wide background: Nucleic acid was either cDNA or gDNA, and it came from T cells, B-cell-depleted T cells, or PBMCs.

The CDR3 is made up of 15 amino acids. The V gene lost 5 bases and the J gene lost 0 bases, with 14 bases spanning the gap. The germline gives CDR1 SGHTA, CDR2 FQGTGA. This clone was detected a few times. In the original processing: It was from reference gene primer amplification that nucleated cell counts were estimated. Sequenced by immunoSEQ multiplex PCR; TCRdb stores in-frame clones only, minus some. The V and J calls and the clone size are those of that table, but D and trimming were determined from the DNA. The profile shows approximately 210,000 clones, 83% of them singletons. V and J are TRBV7-3 and TRBJ2-7; possible D gene TRBD1, 5 bases. Sequencing input: peripheral blood. The TCR sequence derives from a man between 45 and 60 years old with active or convalescent COVID-19. For the CDR3, the DNA is TGTGCCAGCAGCGCCTGGGGCGGTAGCTCCTACGAGCAGTACTTC. Amino acids: CASSAWGGSSYEQYF.